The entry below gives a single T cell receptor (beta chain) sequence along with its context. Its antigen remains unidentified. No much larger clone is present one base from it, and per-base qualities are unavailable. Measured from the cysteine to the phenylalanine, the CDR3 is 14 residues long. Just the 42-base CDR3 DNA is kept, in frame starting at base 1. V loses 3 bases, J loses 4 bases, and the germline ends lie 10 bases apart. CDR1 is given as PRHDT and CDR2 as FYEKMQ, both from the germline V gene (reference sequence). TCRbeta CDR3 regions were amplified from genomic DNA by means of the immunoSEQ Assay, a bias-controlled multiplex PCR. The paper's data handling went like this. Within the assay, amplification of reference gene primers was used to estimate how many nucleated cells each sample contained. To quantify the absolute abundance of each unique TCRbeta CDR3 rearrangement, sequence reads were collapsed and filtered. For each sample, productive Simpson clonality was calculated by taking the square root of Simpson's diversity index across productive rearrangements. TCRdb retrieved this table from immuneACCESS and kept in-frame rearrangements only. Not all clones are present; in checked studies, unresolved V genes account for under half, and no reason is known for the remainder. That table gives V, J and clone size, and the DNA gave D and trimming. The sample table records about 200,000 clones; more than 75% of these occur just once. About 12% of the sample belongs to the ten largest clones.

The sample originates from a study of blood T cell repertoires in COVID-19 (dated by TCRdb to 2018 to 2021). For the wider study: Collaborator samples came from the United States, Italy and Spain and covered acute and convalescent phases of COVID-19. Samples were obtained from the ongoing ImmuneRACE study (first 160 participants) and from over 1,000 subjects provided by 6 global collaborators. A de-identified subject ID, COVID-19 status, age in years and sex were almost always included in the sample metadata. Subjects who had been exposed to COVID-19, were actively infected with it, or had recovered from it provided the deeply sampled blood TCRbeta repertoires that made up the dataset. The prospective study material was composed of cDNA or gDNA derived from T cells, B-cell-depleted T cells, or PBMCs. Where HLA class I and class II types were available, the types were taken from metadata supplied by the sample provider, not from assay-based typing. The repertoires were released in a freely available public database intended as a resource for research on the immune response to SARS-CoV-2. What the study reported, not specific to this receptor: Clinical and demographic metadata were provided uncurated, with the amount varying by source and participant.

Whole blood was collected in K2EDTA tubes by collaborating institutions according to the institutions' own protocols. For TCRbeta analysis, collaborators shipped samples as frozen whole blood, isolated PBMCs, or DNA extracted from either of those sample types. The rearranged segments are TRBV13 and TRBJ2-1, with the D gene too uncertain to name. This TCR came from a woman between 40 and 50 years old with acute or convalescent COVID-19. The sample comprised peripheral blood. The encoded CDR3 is CASSLAQTYNEQFF. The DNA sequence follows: TGTGCCAGCAGCTTGGCGCAGACTTACAATGAGCAGTTCTTC.